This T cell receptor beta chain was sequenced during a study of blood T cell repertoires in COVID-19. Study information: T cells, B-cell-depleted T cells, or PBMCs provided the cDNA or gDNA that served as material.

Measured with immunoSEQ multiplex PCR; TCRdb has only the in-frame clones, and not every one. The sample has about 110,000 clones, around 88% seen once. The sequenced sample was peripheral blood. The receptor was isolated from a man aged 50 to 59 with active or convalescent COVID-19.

The CDR3 reads CASSEYVGAKETQYF. The CDR3 region has the DNA TGTGCCAGCAGTGAATACGTAGGAGCGAAGGAGACCCAGTACTTC. V and J are TRBV25-1 and TRBJ2-5, with unresolved D. V was cut by 0 bases and J by 5 bases, with 13 bases left in between. The CDR3 length is 15 residues. Per the germline V gene, CDR1 is MGHDK and CDR2 is SYGVNS.